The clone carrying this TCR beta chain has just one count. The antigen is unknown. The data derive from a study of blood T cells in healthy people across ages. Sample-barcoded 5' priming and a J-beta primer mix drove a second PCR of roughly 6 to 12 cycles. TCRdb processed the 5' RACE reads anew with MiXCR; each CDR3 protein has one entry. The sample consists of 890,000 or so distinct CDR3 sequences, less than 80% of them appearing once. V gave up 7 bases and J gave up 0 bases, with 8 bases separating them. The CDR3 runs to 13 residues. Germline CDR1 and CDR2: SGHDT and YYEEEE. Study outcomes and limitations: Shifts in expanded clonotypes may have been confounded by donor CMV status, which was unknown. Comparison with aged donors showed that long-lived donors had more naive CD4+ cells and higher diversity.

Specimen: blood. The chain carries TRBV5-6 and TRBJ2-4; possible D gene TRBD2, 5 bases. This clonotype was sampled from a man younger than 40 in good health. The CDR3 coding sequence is TGTGCCAGCGAGGGCCTAGCCAAAAACATTCAGTACTTC. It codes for CASEGLAKNIQYF.